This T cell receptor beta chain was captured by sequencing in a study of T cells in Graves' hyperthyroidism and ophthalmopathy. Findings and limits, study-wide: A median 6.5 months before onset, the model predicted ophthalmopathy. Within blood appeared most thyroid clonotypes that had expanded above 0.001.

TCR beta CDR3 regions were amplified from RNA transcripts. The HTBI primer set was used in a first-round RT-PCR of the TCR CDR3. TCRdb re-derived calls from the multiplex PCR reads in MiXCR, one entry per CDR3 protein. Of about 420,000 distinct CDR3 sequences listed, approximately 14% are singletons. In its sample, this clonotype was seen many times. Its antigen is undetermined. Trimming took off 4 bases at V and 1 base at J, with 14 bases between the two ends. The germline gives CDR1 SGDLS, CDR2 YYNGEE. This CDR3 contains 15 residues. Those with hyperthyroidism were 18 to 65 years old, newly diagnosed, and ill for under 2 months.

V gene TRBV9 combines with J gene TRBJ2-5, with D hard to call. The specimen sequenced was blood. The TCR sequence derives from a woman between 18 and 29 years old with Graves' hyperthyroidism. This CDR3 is CASSPRLLLQETQYF. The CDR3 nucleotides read TGTGCCAGCAGCCCCCGACTCCTCCTCCAAGAGACCCAGTACTTC.